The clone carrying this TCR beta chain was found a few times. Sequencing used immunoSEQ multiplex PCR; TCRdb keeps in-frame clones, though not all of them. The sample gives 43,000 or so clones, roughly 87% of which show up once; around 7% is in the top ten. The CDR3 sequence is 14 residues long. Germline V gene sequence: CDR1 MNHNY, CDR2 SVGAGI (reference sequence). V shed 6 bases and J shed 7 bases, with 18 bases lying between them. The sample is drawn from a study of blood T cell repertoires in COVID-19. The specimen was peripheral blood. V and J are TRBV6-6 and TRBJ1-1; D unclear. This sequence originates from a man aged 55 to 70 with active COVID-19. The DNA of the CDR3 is TGTGCCAGCAGCCGCCAGACGGGGAGGGTTGAAGCTTTCTTT. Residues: CASSRQTGRVEAFF.